The sequence of this T cell receptor beta chain was determined in a study of T cells after yellow fever vaccination. The CDR3 contains 14 residues. Germline V gene data show CDR1 as MDHEN and CDR2 as SYDVKM. Germline trimming cut 5 bases from V and 6 bases from J; bases unmatched to any gene: 7. The TCR cDNA carried a universal primer site and UMIs from 5'RACE template switching. TCRdb passed the 5' RACE reads through MiXCR, listing each CDR3 protein once. The table includes 500,000 to 650,000 distinct CDR3 sequences, roughly 17% detected once. The sequencing here drew on PBMCs, taken around 5 days after the first yellow fever vaccination. The clonotype comes from a young man who received the YFV17D yellow fever vaccine. V usage is TRBV28 and J usage is TRBJ2-1, with 7 bases that match TRBD2. Here the CDR3 reads CASSPMGGVNEQFF. In DNA form, the CDR3 reads TGTGCCAGCAGTCCAATGGGGGGGGTCAATGAGCAGTTCTTC.